Listed below are T cell receptor beta chains from one sample, sequenced in a study of T cell responses to AZD1222 COVID-19 vaccine. Generated by immunoSEQ multiplex PCR, the TCRdb table keeps only in-frame clones and is missing some. Among about 140,000 clones listed, 80% to 95% were seen once. Sequenced material: peripheral blood, taken on day 0 of AZD1222 vaccination. The receptors stem from an adult in good health. Both conserved end residues are part of each CDR3. Fields, in order: D gene, J gene, CDR3 length, V gene, clone size, CDR3 DNA, CDR3 protein. D genes are given only for firm matches. A clone size is listed for some rows: how often the clone was seen (once, few, many), or a class if it is expanded.

.	TRBJ1-4	15	TRBV6-5	.	TGTGCCAGCAGTCCGACAGGACCGACTAATGAAAAACTGTTTTTT	CASSPTGPTNEKLFF
TRBD2	TRBJ2-3	16	TRBV9	.	TGTGCCAGCAGCCTACGACTAGCGGGGAGGGCAGATACGCAGTATTTT	CASSLRLAGRADTQYF
TRBD1	TRBJ2-7	14	TRBV27	.	TGTGCCAGCAGTTTTGAGGGGGCGGTAAACGAGCAGTACTTC	CASSFEGAVNEQYF
.	TRBJ1-6	16	TRBV9	.	TGTGCCAGCAGCGTCCGTGACTTGGGGGTTAATTCACCCCTCCACTTT	CASSVRDLGVNSPLHF
TRBD2	TRBJ2-7	13	TRBV14	once	TGTGCCAGCAGCCGGACTAGCGGTTACGAGCAGTACTTC	CASSRTSGYEQYF
.	TRBJ2-1	13	TRBV7-2	.	TGTGCCAGCAGCCCCGCCGGATACAATGAGCAGTTCTTC	CASSPAGYNEQFF
.	TRBJ1-2	15	TRBV5-1	.	TGCGCCAGCAGCTTGTTAGCCCGGGACCACTATGGCTACACCTTC	CASSLLARDHYGYTF
TRBD1	TRBJ1-1	13	TRBV19	.	TGTGCCAGTAGTACCCGGACAGGGACTGAAGCTTTCTTT	CASSTRTGTEAFF
.	TRBJ2-1	16	TRBV23-1	.	TGCGCCAGCAGTCAATTTCGATGCAGGGGACGACGTTCTCCGTTCTTC	CASSQFRCRGRRSPFF
.	TRBJ2-7	12	TRBV11-2	.	TGTGCCAGCAGCTTACGCGGATACGAGCAGTACTTC	CASSLRGYEQYF
.	TRBJ1-1	15	TRBV6-5	.	TGTGCCAGCATACTACCAGGGAGTCCCAACACTGAAGCTTTCTTT	CASILPGSPNTEAFF
TRBD1	TRBJ2-2	14	TRBV9	.	TGTGCCAGCAGCGAGGGGGCCTTCACCGGGGAGCTGTTTTTT	CASSEGAFTGELFF
.	TRBJ1-5	19	TRBV19	.	TGTGCCAGTAGTAAAATGGCTTACAGCCAGGGGAGGGGGTATCAGCCCCAGCATTTT	CASSKMAYSQGRGYQPQHF
.	TRBJ2-7	17	TRBV5-5	.	TGTGCCAGCAGCTTGGTTGTTCGGGCCCAATCCCCCTACGAGCAGTACTTC	CASSLVVRAQSPYEQYF
TRBD2	TRBJ2-1	15	TRBV28	.	TGTGCCAGCAGTTTGTCCCTAGCGGGTTACAATGAGCAGTTCTTC	CASSLSLAGYNEQFF
.	TRBJ1-1	13	TRBV3-1/TRBV3-2	.	TGTGCCAGCAGCCTGCAGGGAGGTACTGAAGCTTTCTTT	CASSLQGGTEAFF
.	TRBJ1-5	14	TRBV2	.	TGTGCCACCACCCCGTGGGGGATGAATCAGCCCCAGCATTTT	CATTPWGMNQPQHF
.	TRBJ2-5	15	TRBV6-5	.	TGTGCCAGCACCCAGGGGTGGCATTCCGAAGAGACCCAGTACTTC	CASTQGWHSEETQYF
TRBD2	TRBJ2-7	16	TRBV11-2	.	TGTGCCAGCCGGGGGGGCTCTTCCCGTGGATGGTACGAGCAGTACTTC	CASRGGSSRGWYEQYF
.	TRBJ2-3	15	TRBV3-1/TRBV3-2	.	TGTGCCAGCAGCCGGGACTCCGCTGAACCGTATACGCAGTATTTT	CASSRDSAEPYTQYF
.	TRBJ2-2	13	TRBV15	.	TGTGCCACCAGTTTCCGATACACCGGGGAGCTGTTTTTT	CATSFRYTGELFF
.	TRBJ2-3	12	TRBV27	.	TGTGCCAGCAGTTTGGGCTCAGATACGCAGTATTTT	CASSLGSDTQYF
TRBD1	TRBJ1-2	11	TRBV5-1	.	TGCGCCAGCAGCTCTACAGGGGACTACACCTTC	CASSSTGDYTF
TRBD2	TRBJ2-1	14	TRBV5-1	.	TGCGCCAGCAGCGGCGGCCAGCTAGCGGATGAGCAGTTCTTC	CASSGGQLADEQFF
TRBD2	TRBJ2-1	16	TRBV28	.	TGTGCCAGCAGGGACATAGCGGGGTCGAGGGGCAATGAGCAGTTCTTC	CASRDIAGSRGNEQFF
.	TRBJ1-1	14	TRBV18	once	TGTGCCAGCTCACTACGGCCCCGGGACACTGAAGCTTTCTTT	CASSLRPRDTEAFF
.	TRBJ2-1	15	TRBV27	.	TGTGCCAGCAGTTTACCACAGAACCGTTACAATGAGCAGTTCTTC	CASSLPQNRYNEQFF
.	TRBJ2-7	13	TRBV5-1	.	TGCGCCAGCAGAAGGGACAAGGGGGGCGAGCAGTACTTC	CASRRDKGGEQYF
.	TRBJ2-7	13	TRBV18	.	TGTGCCAGCTCGAACGGTGTTTCCTACGAGCAGTACTTC	CASSNGVSYEQYF
.	TRBJ2-7	13	TRBV3-1/TRBV3-2	.	TGTGCCAGCAGCCAACTATCTTCCTACGAGCAGTACTTC	CASSQLSSYEQYF
.	TRBJ2-7	15	TRBV11-2	.	TGTGCCAGCAGCCGTACGCGTCAGTCTTATTACGAGCAGTACTTC	CASSRTRQSYYEQYF
TRBD2	TRBJ2-2	19	TRBV13	.	TGTGCCAGCAGCTTCGACAACCATGGACTAGCGGGAGCGGGCGGGGAGCTGTTTTTT	CASSFDNHGLAGAGGELFF
TRBD2	TRBJ2-5	17	TRBV4-3	.	TGCGCCAGCAGCCAAGATGCAGCGGGAGGGCCAGGAGAGACCCAGTACTTC	CASSQDAAGGPGETQYF
.	TRBJ2-2	15	TRBV15	.	TGTGCCACCAGCGCCGACGTGGGTGTAGTCGGGGAGCTGTTTTTT	CATSADVGVVGELFF
TRBD1	TRBJ2-2	16	TRBV28	.	TGTGCCAGCAGCCGGTACAGGGGTCTAAACACCGGGGAGCTGTTTTTT	CASSRYRGLNTGELFF
.	TRBJ2-1	17	TRBV19	.	TGTGCCAGTAGTATAGGCTTACTCCGGAGCTCCTACAATGAGCAGTTCTTC	CASSIGLLRSSYNEQFF
TRBD1	TRBJ2-7	15	TRBV5-6	.	TGTGCCAGCAGCTTGCTGGGACAGGTACTCTACGAGCAGTACTTC	CASSLLGQVLYEQYF
.	TRBJ1-1	14	TRBV7-2	.	TGTGCCAGCAGTCGCCGGGGCAGAAACACTGAAGCTTTCTTT	CASSRRGRNTEAFF
.	TRBJ1-1	17	TRBV29-1	.	TGCAGCGTTGAGCTAGGCGGCATTGGTTTTTTCTCCACTGAAGCTTTCTTT	CSVELGGIGFFSTEAFF
.	TRBJ2-2	13	TRBV5-1	.	TGCGCCAGCAGCCCCCCGGGGGCCGGGGAGCTGTTTTTT	CASSPPGAGELFF
TRBD1	TRBJ1-2	18	TRBV18	.	TGTGCCAGCTCACTAATGCCTGCCTCTCAGGGGGCCAACTATGGCTACACCTTC	CASSLMPASQGANYGYTF
TRBD1	TRBJ1-2	16	TRBV3-1/TRBV3-2	.	TGTGCCAGCAGCCCCACACCGGGACAGGGGGACTATGGCTACACCTTC	CASSPTPGQGDYGYTF
TRBD1	TRBJ1-2	15	TRBV7-2	.	TGTGCCAGCAGCTCCAGGACAGGGGGCGGCTATGGCTACACCTTC	CASSSRTGGGYGYTF
.	TRBJ1-1	14	TRBV4-1	.	TGCGCCAGCAGCCAGACACTTTCGAGCGCTGAAGCTTTCTTT	CASSQTLSSAEAFF
.	TRBJ1-3	16	TRBV10-3	.	TGTGCCATCAGTCCCTACACAGAACGCTCTGGAAACACCATATATTTT	CAISPYTERSGNTIYF
.	TRBJ1-5	15	TRBV4-2	.	TGTGCCAGCAGCCTCCGGAGGCAGCAGAATCAGCCCCAGCATTTT	CASSLRRQQNQPQHF
.	TRBJ2-7	13	TRBV3-1/TRBV3-2	.	TGTGCCAGCAGCTCGGAATTCACCTACGAGCAGTACTTC	CASSSEFTYEQYF
.	TRBJ1-2	14	TRBV6-5	.	TGTGCCAGCAGACGATCTGGCCCCTTCTATGGCTACACCTTC	CASRRSGPFYGYTF
.	TRBJ2-1	16	TRBV7-2	once	TGTGCCAGCACCCCCCGTGGTGGGGGCAACTACAATGAGCAGTTCTTC	CASTPRGGGNYNEQFF
TRBD2	TRBJ2-3	17	TRBV7-8	once	TGTGCCAGCAGCTTAGGGGAACTAGCGTATAGTACAGATACGCAGTATTTT	CASSLGELAYSTDTQYF
TRBD2	TRBJ2-1	15	TRBV2	.	TGTGCCAGCAGTGAAGCGACCGGACTAGGTGATGAGCAGTTCTTC	CASSEATGLGDEQFF
.	TRBJ2-2	16	TRBV6-2/TRBV6-3	.	TGTGCCAGCAGTTACTCGAGACTTTTAAACACCGGGGAGCTGTTTTTT	CASSYSRLLNTGELFF
.	TRBJ1-1	16	TRBV27	.	TGTGCCAGCAGTTTTCTGGCAGGGGCCTCGAACACTGAAGCTTTCTTT	CASSFLAGASNTEAFF
TRBD2	TRBJ2-1	16	TRBV24-1	.	TGTGCCACCAGTGACAGTAGCGGGAGGAGTCGGGATGAGCAGTTCTTC	CATSDSSGRSRDEQFF